The rows below give T cell receptor beta chains drawn from one sample of a study of blood T cell repertoires in COVID-19. Assay used: immunoSEQ multiplex PCR; TCRdb lists only in-frame clones, some missing. This table has about 410,000 clones, over 75% appearing once. The sample taken for sequencing was peripheral blood. The receptor source for this set is a middle-aged woman with COVID-19, enrolled during active disease. Each CDR3 is given without its conserved first and last residue.

TRBJ1-1 TRBV29-1 SAAGTGGGNTEAF
TRBJ2-2 TRBV28 ASRKTDRVNTGELF
TRBJ1-1 TRBV6-1 ASSERAGNTEAF
TRBJ2-2 TRBV6-2/TRBV6-3 ASSYTRGSGELF
TRBJ2-7 TRBV4-3 ASSQEVLYEQY
TRBJ2-7 TRBV5-5 ASSLSGAVEQY
TRBJ1-2 TRBV5-5 ASSLETGPFYGYT
TRBJ1-5 TRBV7-2 ASSLRRGGNQPQH
TRBJ2-2 TRBV6-6 ASSTGLAGGPGELF
TRBJ2-3 TRBV29-1 SAGAGGPDTQY
TRBJ1-4 TRBV7-2 ASSLTGVNEKLF
TRBJ2-2 TRBV24-1 ATSPSGAATGELF